The clone carrying this T cell receptor beta chain was seen a handful of times. Other DNA sequences of this sample code for an identical CDR3. The sample comes from a study of CD8 T cells in acute hepatitis C reinfection. Study conclusions and caveats: Overrepresentation in the naive pool did not explain the preferential TRBV04 and TRBV06 usage seen in all groups. Some 12 public clonotypes were found regardless of outcome. NS3-1073 specific cells were too rare to sort at chronic follow-up.

Time point specified: acute HCV infection, within 168 days of estimated infection date. No in vitro expansion preceded sequencing of these hepatitis C virus-specific cells, which were studied ex vivo. The repertoire was sequenced with immunoSEQ multiplex PCR; TCRdb's copy has only in-frame clones and lacks some. The sample comprises several thousand clones, around 41% of which are singletons, and 8% to 10% rests with the top ten. Germline loops: CDR1 LGHNA, CDR2 YNFKEQ. This CDR3 is built from 13 residues. The V gene lost 3 bases and the J gene lost 2 bases, with 7 bases spanning the gap. The source was HCV NS3-1073 tetramer-sorted CD8+ T cells from PBMCs, collected during acute infection. The clonotype originates from a man aged 30 to 45 with chronic hepatitis C. V and J are TRBV4-2 and TRBJ1-1, with D unclear. The CDR3 is CASSQETNTEAFF. The CDR3 DNA is TGTGCCAGCAGCCAGGAGACAAACACTGAAGCTTTCTTT.